A selection of T cell receptor beta chains follows, all from one sample in a study of blood T cell repertoires in COVID-19. Sequenced by immunoSEQ multiplex PCR; TCRdb stores in-frame clones only, minus some. The sample yields under 150,000 clones, 80% seen once. Input material: peripheral blood. The receptor set was obtained from a man in his fifties or sixties with active or convalescent COVID-19. The CDR3 runs from the conserved cysteine through the conserved F or W. A D gene is named only where the DNA matches it firmly. The size entry is marked missing in some rows and otherwise reads once, few, many or a size class.

clone_size: NA
d_call: TRBD2
v_call: TRBV3-1/TRBV3-2
j_call: TRBJ2-5
cdr3_nt: TGTGCCAGCAGCTACCAGGTGGGGGGAGGGGAGACCCAGTACTTC
cdr3_aa: CASSYQVGGGETQYF

clone_size: NA
d_call: NA
v_call: TRBV6-6
j_call: TRBJ1-5
cdr3_nt: TGTGCCAGCAGTTACGCAGGGGGCAATCAGCCCCAGCATTTT
cdr3_aa: CASSYAGGNQPQHF

clone_size: NA
d_call: TRBD1
v_call: TRBV29-1
j_call: TRBJ1-1
cdr3_nt: TGCAGCGTTCAGACAGGGGAGACTGAAGCTTTCTTT
cdr3_aa: CSVQTGETEAFF

clone_size: NA
d_call: NA
v_call: TRBV19
j_call: TRBJ1-1
cdr3_nt: TGTGCCAGTAGGAATCGGGCTGAAGCTTTCTTT
cdr3_aa: CASRNRAEAFF

clone_size: NA
d_call: NA
v_call: TRBV24-1
j_call: TRBJ2-2
cdr3_nt: TGTGCCACCAGTGACCTTGCATGGGGGCTCACCGGGGAGCTGTTTTTT
cdr3_aa: CATSDLAWGLTGELFF

clone_size: NA
d_call: TRBD1
v_call: TRBV7-9
j_call: TRBJ1-2
cdr3_nt: TGTGCCAGCAGCTGGACAGGGACCTATGGCTACACCTTC
cdr3_aa: CASSWTGTYGYTF

clone_size: NA
d_call: NA
v_call: TRBV27
j_call: TRBJ1-6
cdr3_nt: TGTGCCAGCAGCCCCCAGCGGCAAAATTCACCCCTCCACTTT
cdr3_aa: CASSPQRQNSPLHF

clone_size: few
d_call: NA
v_call: TRBV5-4
j_call: TRBJ2-7
cdr3_nt: TGTGCCAGCAGCTTGTGGGACACCGACTACGAGCAGTACTTC
cdr3_aa: CASSLWDTDYEQYF

clone_size: few
d_call: TRBD1
v_call: TRBV5-5
j_call: TRBJ2-1
cdr3_nt: TGTGCCAGCAGCTTGGGTCCGGGACAGGGAGGCGAGGAGCAGTTCTTC
cdr3_aa: CASSLGPGQGGEEQFF

clone_size: few
d_call: TRBD1
v_call: TRBV6-5
j_call: TRBJ2-7
cdr3_nt: TGTGCCAGCAGTTCCGACAGGGGAGGAGAGCAGTACTTC
cdr3_aa: CASSSDRGGEQYF

clone_size: NA
d_call: TRBD2
v_call: TRBV6-5
j_call: TRBJ2-3
cdr3_nt: TGTGCCAGCATGCGGCTAGCGGTTCACTCAGATACGCAGTATTTT
cdr3_aa: CASMRLAVHSDTQYF

clone_size: NA
d_call: NA
v_call: TRBV1
j_call: TRBJ2-2
cdr3_nt: TGCACCAGCAGCCAAGGAACAGCGGGAGGGGTCGGGGAGCTGTTTTTT
cdr3_aa: CTSSQGTAGGVGELFF

clone_size: NA
d_call: TRBD1
v_call: TRBV6-6
j_call: TRBJ2-7
cdr3_nt: TGTGCCAGCAGTCCACCGGGACAGGGTTACGAGCAGTACTTC
cdr3_aa: CASSPPGQGYEQYF

clone_size: NA
d_call: NA
v_call: TRBV10-1
j_call: TRBJ1-2
cdr3_nt: TGCGCCAGCAGCCGTCAGCCCTCTAGGGGCTATGGCTACACCTTC
cdr3_aa: CASSRQPSRGYGYTF

clone_size: NA
d_call: NA
v_call: TRBV4-3
j_call: TRBJ2-7
cdr3_nt: TGCGCCAGCAGCCAAGTTCCCCGCCGGAGCGGACCCCCCTACGAGCAGTACTTC
cdr3_aa: CASSQVPRRSGPPYEQYF

clone_size: NA
d_call: NA
v_call: TRBV10-3
j_call: TRBJ1-3
cdr3_nt: TGTGCCATCAGTGAGTCGAATATTTTGGGGCTCGGAAACACCATATATTTT
cdr3_aa: CAISESNILGLGNTIYF

clone_size: few
d_call: TRBD2
v_call: TRBV10-3
j_call: TRBJ2-2
cdr3_nt: TGTGCCATCAGTGAAGGGCGGCGGGAGGGCGACACCGGGGAGCTGTTTTTT
cdr3_aa: CAISEGRREGDTGELFF

clone_size: NA
d_call: TRBD1
v_call: TRBV7-2
j_call: TRBJ2-1
cdr3_nt: TGTGCCAGCAGCCCTCGACAGGGGGCAGGGGAGCAGTTCTTC
cdr3_aa: CASSPRQGAGEQFF

clone_size: NA
d_call: TRBD2
v_call: TRBV5-1
j_call: TRBJ2-1
cdr3_nt: TGCGCCAGCAGCTTGGCGGGAGGGGGAAATGAGCAGTTCTTC
cdr3_aa: CASSLAGGGNEQFF

clone_size: NA
d_call: NA
v_call: TRBV6-2/TRBV6-3
j_call: TRBJ1-1
cdr3_nt: TGTGCCAGCAGCACCAGGGCGTCAAGTTGGGTCACTGAAGCTTTCTTT
cdr3_aa: CASSTRASSWVTEAFF

clone_size: few
d_call: TRBD1
v_call: TRBV7-2
j_call: TRBJ2-2
cdr3_nt: TGTGCCAGCAGCTTGAACAGGGGGAACACCGGGGAGCTGTTTTTT
cdr3_aa: CASSLNRGNTGELFF

clone_size: NA
d_call: NA
v_call: TRBV7-9
j_call: TRBJ1-2
cdr3_nt: TGTGCCAGCAGCTTATCCACAGGGAACTATGGCTACACCTTC
cdr3_aa: CASSLSTGNYGYTF

clone_size: many
d_call: NA
v_call: TRBV27
j_call: TRBJ1-2
cdr3_nt: TGTGCCAGCAGTTTAAACCGGGGGGGCTATGGCTACACCTTC
cdr3_aa: CASSLNRGGYGYTF

clone_size: NA
d_call: NA
v_call: TRBV15
j_call: TRBJ1-4
cdr3_nt: TGTGCCACCAGCCCTTCTTTTAGACAGTTCAGTTTTGAAAAACTGTTTTTT
cdr3_aa: CATSPSFRQFSFEKLFF

clone_size: NA
d_call: TRBD1
v_call: TRBV7-2
j_call: TRBJ1-1
cdr3_nt: TGTGCCAGCAGCTTTCCGGACAGGGTGGACACTGAAGCTTTCTTT
cdr3_aa: CASSFPDRVDTEAFF

clone_size: NA
d_call: TRBD1
v_call: TRBV18
j_call: TRBJ2-7
cdr3_nt: TGTGCCAGCTCACCAAACCTCCCGGGACAGGGGGCATTCGAGCAGTACTTC
cdr3_aa: CASSPNLPGQGAFEQYF

clone_size: once
d_call: TRBD1
v_call: TRBV25-1
j_call: TRBJ2-2
cdr3_nt: TGTGCCAGCAGTGACCTAGGGGGCGTCGGCACCGGGGAGCTGTTTTTT
cdr3_aa: CASSDLGGVGTGELFF

clone_size: NA
d_call: NA
v_call: TRBV28
j_call: TRBJ1-2
cdr3_nt: TGTGCCAGCAGTCCCGGGTATGGCTACACCTTC
cdr3_aa: CASSPGYGYTF